A selection of T cell receptor beta chains follows, all from one sample in a study of cytomegalovirus exposure and HLA in healthy donors. Generated by immunoSEQ multiplex PCR, the TCRdb table keeps only in-frame clones and is missing some. Found here are about 79,000 clones, under 80% of them singletons; the top ten hold under 7.5%. The sequenced sample consisted of PBMCs. The receptors were gathered from a woman between 45 and 60 years old in good health and CMV-seropositive. Both conserved end residues are part of each CDR3. Each record gives: J gene, D gene, clone size, V gene, CDR3 DNA, CDR3 protein. A D gene is named only where the DNA matches it firmly. The size entry is marked missing in some rows and otherwise reads once, few, many or a size class.

>TRBJ2-1|NA|NA|TRBV2
TGTGCCAGCACGGCCGGTGGGGGCGATGAGCAGTTCTTC
CASTAGGGDEQFF
>TRBJ1-5|NA|few|TRBV19
TGTGCCAGCAGAGGTATGACAGCCCCCAGCAATCAGCCCCAGCATTTT
CASRGMTAPSNQPQHF
>TRBJ2-2|NA|NA|TRBV19
TGTGCCAGTAGTATAGAGGGAGCAAACACCGGGGAGCTGTTTTTT
CASSIEGANTGELFF
>TRBJ2-7|NA|once|TRBV15
TGTGCCACCAGGGCGGGACCGTCCTCCTACGAGCAGTACTTC
CATRAGPSSYEQYF
>TRBJ2-5|NA|NA|TRBV27
TGTGCCAGCAGTTCACCAGGGGCCCCGACCCAGTACTTC
CASSSPGAPTQYF
>TRBJ1-2|NA|NA|TRBV27
TGTGCCAGCACCGGAACAGGAACTACCGGCTATGGCTACACCTTC
CASTGTGTTGYGYTF
>TRBJ2-3|NA|NA|TRBV19
TGTGCCAGTAGTATTGGACTCCAATATACGCAGTATTTT
CASSIGLQYTQYF
>TRBJ1-1|NA|NA|TRBV7-9
TGTGCCAGCAGCGAGACAGGGAACACTGAAGCTTTCTTT
CASSETGNTEAFF
>TRBJ1-2|NA|NA|TRBV14
TGTGCCAGCAGCCAAGAGAGGCACCCTAGTAACTATGGCTACACCTTC
CASSQERHPSNYGYTF
>TRBJ2-6|TRBD1|NA|TRBV19
TGTGCCAGTTACAAGACAGGGTCTGGGGCCAACGTCCTGACTTTC
CASYKTGSGANVLTF
>TRBJ1-1|NA|NA|TRBV28
TGTGCCACCAGGGGCAGGGTCGGGTTTTATGAAGCTTTCTTT
CATRGRVGFYEAFF
>TRBJ2-2|NA|NA|TRBV4-2
TGTGCCAGCAGCCAAGACGGTGGTCCGAACACCGGGGAGCTGTTTTTT
CASSQDGGPNTGELFF
>TRBJ2-6|NA|NA|TRBV14
TGTGCCAGCAACAAACAGGGATTGGGGTCCGGGGCCAACGTCCTGACTTTC
CASNKQGLGSGANVLTF
>TRBJ2-6|TRBD1|few|TRBV2
TGTGCCAGCCGGGACAGAGACTCTGGGGCCAACGTCCTGACTTTC
CASRDRDSGANVLTF
>TRBJ2-2|NA|NA|TRBV7-7
TGTGCTAGCAGCTTAGATGTCTCCGGGGAGCTGTTTTTT
CASSLDVSGELFF
>TRBJ1-6|NA|few|TRBV13
TGTGCCAGTCAAGCTCAGGGATATAATTCACCCCTCCACTTT
CASQAQGYNSPLHF
>TRBJ1-1|TRBD1|NA|TRBV7-9
TGTGCCAGCAGCTCCCAACAGGGGGACAAAACTGAAGCTTTCTTT
CASSSQQGDKTEAFF
>TRBJ2-3|NA|NA|TRBV5-4
TGTGCCAGCAGCTGGGGGACTTACATCACAGATACGCAGTATTTT
CASSWGTYITDTQYF